This paragraph covers one TCR beta chain sequence. Its antigen is unidentified. Clones were sequenced by immunoSEQ multiplex PCR, and TCRdb holds only the in-frame ones, with some missing. The table lists 2 million or so clones, roughly 95% of them singletons. The CDR3 totals 13 residues. With 3 bases clipped from V and 5 bases from J, the junction kept 3 bases outside the gene matches. Germline V CDR1 and CDR2: SGHNT, YYREEE (reference sequence). The sample comes from a study of shared clonotypes between healthy human individuals. Study-wide results and limits: Clonotypes shared by all four donors outscored non-shared clonotypes in generation probability.

This chain joins TRBV5-4 and TRBJ2-5, with 8 bases identical to TRBD2. This clonotype was obtained from a man in his late teens or twenties in good health. Material: naive CD4+ T cells sorted from blood. This sample's subset: CD45RA+ positively selected. CDR3 in amino acids: CASSSQREETQYF. The CDR3 DNA sequence: TGTGCCAGCAGCTCCCAGCGGGAGGAGACCCAGTACTTC.